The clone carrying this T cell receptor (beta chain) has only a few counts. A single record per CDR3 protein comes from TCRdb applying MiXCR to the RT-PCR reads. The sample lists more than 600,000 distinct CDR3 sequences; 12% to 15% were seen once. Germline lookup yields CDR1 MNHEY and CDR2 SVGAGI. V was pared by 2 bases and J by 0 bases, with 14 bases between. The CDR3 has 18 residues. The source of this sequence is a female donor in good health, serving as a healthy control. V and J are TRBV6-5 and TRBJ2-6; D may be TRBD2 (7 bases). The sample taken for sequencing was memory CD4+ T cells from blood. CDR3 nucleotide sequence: TGTGCCAGCAGTTACCGGGGGGCCGGGAGCTCTGGGGCCAACGTCCTGACTTTC. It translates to CASSYRGAGSSGANVLTF.